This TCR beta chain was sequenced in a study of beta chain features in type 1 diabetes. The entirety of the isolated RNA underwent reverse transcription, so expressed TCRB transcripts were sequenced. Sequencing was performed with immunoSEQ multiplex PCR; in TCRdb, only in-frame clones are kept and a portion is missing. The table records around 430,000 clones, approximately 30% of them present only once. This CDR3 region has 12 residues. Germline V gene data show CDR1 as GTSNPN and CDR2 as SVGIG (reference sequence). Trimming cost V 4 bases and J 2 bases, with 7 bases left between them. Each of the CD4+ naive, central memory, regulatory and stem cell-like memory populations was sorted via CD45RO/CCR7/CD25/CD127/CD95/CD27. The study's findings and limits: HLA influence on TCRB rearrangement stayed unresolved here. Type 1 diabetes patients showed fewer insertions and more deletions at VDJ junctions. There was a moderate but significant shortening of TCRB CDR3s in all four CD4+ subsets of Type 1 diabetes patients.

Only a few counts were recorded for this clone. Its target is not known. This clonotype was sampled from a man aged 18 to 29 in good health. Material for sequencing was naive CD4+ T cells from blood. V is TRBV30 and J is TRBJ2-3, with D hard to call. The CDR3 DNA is TGTGCCTGGACGTCGGCCACAGATACGCAGTATTTT. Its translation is CAWTSATDTQYF. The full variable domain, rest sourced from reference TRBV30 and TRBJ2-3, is SQTIHQWPATLVQPVGSPLSLECTVEGTSNPNLYWYRQAAGRGLQLLFYSVGIGQISSEVPQNLSASRPQDRQFILSSKKLLLSDSGFYLCAWTSATDTQYFGPGTRLTVL.